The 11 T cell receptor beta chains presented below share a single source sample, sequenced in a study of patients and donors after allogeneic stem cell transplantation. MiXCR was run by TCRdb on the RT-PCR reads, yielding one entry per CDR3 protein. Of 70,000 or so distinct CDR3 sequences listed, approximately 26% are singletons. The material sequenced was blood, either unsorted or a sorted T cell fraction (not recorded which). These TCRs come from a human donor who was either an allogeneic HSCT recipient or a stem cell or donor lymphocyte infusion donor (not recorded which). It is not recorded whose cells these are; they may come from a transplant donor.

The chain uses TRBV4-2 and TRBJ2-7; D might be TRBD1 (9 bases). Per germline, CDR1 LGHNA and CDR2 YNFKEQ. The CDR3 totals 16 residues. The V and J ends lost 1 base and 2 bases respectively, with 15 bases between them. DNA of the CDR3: TGTGCCAGCAGCCAAGTAGCGGGACAGGGCGCCTACGAGCAGTACTTC. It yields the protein CASSQVAGQGAYEQYF.

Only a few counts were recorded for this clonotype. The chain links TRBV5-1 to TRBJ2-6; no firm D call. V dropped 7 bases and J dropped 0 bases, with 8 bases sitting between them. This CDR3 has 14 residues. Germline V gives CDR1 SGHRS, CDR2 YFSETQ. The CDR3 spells CASSRYSGANVLTF. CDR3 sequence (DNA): TGCGCCAGCTCCCGGTACTCTGGGGCCAACGTCCTGACTTTC.

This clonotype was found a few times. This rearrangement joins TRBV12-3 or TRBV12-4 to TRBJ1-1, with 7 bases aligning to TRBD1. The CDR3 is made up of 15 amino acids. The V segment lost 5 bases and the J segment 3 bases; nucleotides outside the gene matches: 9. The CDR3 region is CASSEPTGSDTEAFF. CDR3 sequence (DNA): TGTGCCAGCAGTGAGCCGACAGGGAGCGACACTGAAGCTTTCTTT.

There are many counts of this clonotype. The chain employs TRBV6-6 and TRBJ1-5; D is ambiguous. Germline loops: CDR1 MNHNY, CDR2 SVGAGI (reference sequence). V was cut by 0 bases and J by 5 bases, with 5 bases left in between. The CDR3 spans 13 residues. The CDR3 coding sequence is TGTGCCAGCAGTTACTCGATATATCAGCCCCAGCATTTT. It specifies CASSYSIYQPQHF.

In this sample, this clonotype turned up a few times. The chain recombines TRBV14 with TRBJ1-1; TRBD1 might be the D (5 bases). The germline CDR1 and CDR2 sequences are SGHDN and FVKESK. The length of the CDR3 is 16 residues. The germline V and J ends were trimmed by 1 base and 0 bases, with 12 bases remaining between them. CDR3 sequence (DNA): TGTGCCAGCAGCCAAGGGCCCGGACATCTGAACACTGAAGCTTTCTTT. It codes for CASSQGPGHLNTEAFF.

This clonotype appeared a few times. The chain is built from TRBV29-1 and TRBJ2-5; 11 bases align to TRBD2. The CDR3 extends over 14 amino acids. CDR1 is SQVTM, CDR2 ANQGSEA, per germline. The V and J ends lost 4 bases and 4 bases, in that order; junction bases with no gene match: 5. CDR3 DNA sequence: TGCAGCGTTGGCCGACTAGCGGGGCGAGAGACCCAGTACTTC. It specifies CSVGRLAGRETQYF.

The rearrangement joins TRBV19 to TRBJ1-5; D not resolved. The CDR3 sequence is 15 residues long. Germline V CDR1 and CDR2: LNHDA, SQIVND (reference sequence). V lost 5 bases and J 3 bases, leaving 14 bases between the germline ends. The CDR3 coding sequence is TGTGCCAGTAGTTCGGATCGGACCTTCAATCAGCCCCAGCATTTT. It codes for CASSSDRTFNQPQHF.

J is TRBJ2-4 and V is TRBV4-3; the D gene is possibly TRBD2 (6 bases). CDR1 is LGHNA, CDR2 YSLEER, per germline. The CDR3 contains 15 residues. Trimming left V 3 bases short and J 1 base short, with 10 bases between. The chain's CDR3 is CASSHLGGAKNIQYF. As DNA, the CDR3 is TGCGCCAGCAGCCACCTGGGGGGTGCCAAAAACATTCAGTACTTC.

The CDR3 DNA sequence: TGTGCCAGCAGCTCTACAGGGGCTTCACCCCTCCACTTT. Its translation is CASSSTGASPLHF. J is TRBJ1-6 and V is TRBV7-3; 7 nucleotides line up with TRBD1. Germline V gene data show CDR1 as SGHTA and CDR2 as FQGTGA. CDR3 length equals 13 residues. Trimming took 4 bases from V and 9 from J; bases not matched to a gene: 3.

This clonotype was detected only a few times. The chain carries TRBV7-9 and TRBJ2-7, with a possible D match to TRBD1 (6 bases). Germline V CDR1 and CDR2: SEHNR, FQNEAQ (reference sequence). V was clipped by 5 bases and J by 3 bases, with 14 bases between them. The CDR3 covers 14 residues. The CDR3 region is CASSHLGDIYEQYF. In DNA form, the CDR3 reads TGTGCCAGCAGCCACCTAGGGGACATCTACGAGCAGTACTTC.

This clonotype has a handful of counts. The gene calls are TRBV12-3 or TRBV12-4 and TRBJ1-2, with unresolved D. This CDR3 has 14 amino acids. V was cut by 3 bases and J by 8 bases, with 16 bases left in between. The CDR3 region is CASSLQPPTGGYTF. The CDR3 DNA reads TGTGCCAGCAGTTTGCAGCCGCCCACGGGCGGCTACACCTTC.